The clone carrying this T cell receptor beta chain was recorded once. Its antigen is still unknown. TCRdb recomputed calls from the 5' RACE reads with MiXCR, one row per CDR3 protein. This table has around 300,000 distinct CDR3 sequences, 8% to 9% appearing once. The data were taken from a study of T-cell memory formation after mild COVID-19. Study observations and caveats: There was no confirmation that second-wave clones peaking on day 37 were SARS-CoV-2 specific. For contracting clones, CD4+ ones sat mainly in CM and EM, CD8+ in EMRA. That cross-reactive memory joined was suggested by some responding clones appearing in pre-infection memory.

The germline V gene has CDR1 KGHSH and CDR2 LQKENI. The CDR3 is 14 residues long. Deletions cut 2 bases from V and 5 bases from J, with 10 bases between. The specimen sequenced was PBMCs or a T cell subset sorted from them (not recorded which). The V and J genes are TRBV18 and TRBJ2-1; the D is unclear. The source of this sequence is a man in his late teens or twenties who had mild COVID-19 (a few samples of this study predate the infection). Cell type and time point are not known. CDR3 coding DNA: TGTGCCAGCTCACCAGGTCCCCAGAACAATGAGCAGTTCTTC. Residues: CASSPGPQNNEQFF.